The subject of this entry is one T cell receptor beta chain. Only in-frame clones appear in the TCRdb table, and some are missing; sequencing was by immunoSEQ multiplex PCR. The sample gives approximately 110,000 clones, less than 90% of which show up once; 18% is in the top ten. The CDR3 sequence is 12 residues long. The data were taken from a study of blood T cell repertoires in COVID-19. On the study more broadly: T cells, B-cell-depleted T cells, or PBMCs provided the cDNA or gDNA that served as material.

The specimen sequenced was peripheral blood. This chain uses TRBV21-1 with TRBJ1-1; whether TRBD1, the table's D call, matches the DNA was not checked. TRBV21-1 is marked as a pseudogene. The TCR comes from a woman aged 55-70 years with acute or convalescent COVID-19. CDR3 residues: CASGSSIIRAFF. The CDR3 DNA follows: TGTGCCAGCGGCTCCTCGATAATCCGCGCTTTCTTT.